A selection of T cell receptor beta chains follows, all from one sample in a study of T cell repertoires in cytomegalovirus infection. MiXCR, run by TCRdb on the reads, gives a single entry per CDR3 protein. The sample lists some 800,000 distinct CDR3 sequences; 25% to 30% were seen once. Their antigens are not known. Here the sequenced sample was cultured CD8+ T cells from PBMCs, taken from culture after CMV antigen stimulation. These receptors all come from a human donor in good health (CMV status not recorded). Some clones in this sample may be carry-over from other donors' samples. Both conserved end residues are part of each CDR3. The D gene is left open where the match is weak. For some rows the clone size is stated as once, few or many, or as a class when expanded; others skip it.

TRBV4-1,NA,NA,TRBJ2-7,CASSQGDGGYEQYF,TGCGCCAGCAGCCAAGGGGACGGGGGCTACGAGCAGTACTTC
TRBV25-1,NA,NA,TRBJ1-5,CASSEPGDGYQPQHF,TGTGCCAGCAGTGAACCAGGGGATGGTTATCAGCCCCAGCATTTT
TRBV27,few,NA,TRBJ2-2,CASSLSIWRGSRTGELFF,TGTGCCAGCAGTTTATCAATTTGGCGGGGTTCGAGGACCGGGGAGCTGTTTTTT
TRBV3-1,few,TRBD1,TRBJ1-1,CASSQGSGQRLNTEAFF,TGTGCCAGCAGCCAAGGGTCGGGACAGAGGCTGAACACTGAAGCTTTCTTT
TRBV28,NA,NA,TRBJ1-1,CASILGGGNTEAFF,NA
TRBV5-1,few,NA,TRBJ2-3,CASSLRKDTQYF,TGCGCCAGCAGCTTGAGGAAAGATACGCAGTATTTT
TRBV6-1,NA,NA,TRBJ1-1,CASSEAQRGGLLNTEAFF,TGTGCCAGCAGTGAAGCCCAGAGGGGAGGACTTTTGAACACTGAAGCTTTCTTT
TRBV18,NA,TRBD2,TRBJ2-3,CASSPKRTSGSTDTQYF,TGTGCCAGCTCACCAAAAAGAACTAGCGGCAGCACAGATACGCAGTATTTT
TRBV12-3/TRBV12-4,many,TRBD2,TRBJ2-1,CASSPSGRMHNEQFF,TGTGCCAGCAGTCCAAGCGGGAGGATGCACAATGAGCAGTTCTTC
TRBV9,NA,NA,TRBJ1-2,CASSVEAGDLGGYTF,TGTGCCAGCAGCGTAGAAGCAGGAGACTTGGGGGGCTACACCTTC
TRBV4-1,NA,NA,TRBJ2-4,CASSQDHLERDIQYF,NA
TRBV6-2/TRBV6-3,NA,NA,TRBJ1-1,CASSYLSGATEAFF,TGTGCCAGCAGTTACCTTTCCGGGGCCACTGAAGCTTTCTTT
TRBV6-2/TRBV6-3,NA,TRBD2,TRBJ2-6,CASTGLAGGPGANVLTF,TGTGCCAGCACGGGACTAGCGGGGGGGCCTGGGGCCAACGTCCTGACTTTC
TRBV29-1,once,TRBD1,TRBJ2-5,CSVPTGVETQYF,TGCAGCGTGCCAACAGGGGTAGAGACCCAGTACTTC
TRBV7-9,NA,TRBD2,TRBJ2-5,CASDGTSGLLSQYF,TGTGCCAGCGATGGGACTAGCGGACTGTTGTCCCAGTACTTC
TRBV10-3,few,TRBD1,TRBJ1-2,CAISEPGQSDYGYTF,TGTGCCATCAGTGAGCCGGGACAGAGTGACTATGGCTACACCTTC
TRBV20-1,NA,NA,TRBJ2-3,CSALRGVTSTDTQYF,TGCAGTGCCCTGAGGGGGGTAACTAGCACAGATACGCAGTATTTT
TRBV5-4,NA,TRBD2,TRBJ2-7,CASSFGAGGSEEQYF,TGTGCCAGCAGCTTCGGAGCGGGGGGGTCTGAGGAGCAGTACTTC
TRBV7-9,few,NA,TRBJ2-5,CASSLVTGYQETQYF,TGTGCCAGCAGCTTAGTTACAGGATACCAAGAGACCCAGTACTTC
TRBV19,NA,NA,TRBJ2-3,CATNGFTDTQYF,TGTGCCACCAACGGCTTCACAGATACGCAGTATTTT
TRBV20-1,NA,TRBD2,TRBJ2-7,CSASYGLVGHEQYF,TGCAGTGCTAGCTACGGACTAGTCGGCCACGAGCAGTACTTC
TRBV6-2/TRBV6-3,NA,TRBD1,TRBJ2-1,CASSYPDGQGTYNEQFF,TGTGCCAGCAGTTACCCGGATGGACAGGGAACCTACAATGAGCAGTTCTTC
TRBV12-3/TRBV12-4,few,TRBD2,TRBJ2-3,CASSTSESDTQYF,TGTGCCAGCAGTACTAGCGAGTCAGATACGCAGTATTTT
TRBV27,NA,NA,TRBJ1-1,CASSILGSNTEAFF,TGTGCCAGCAGCATACTAGGGAGTAACACTGAAGCTTTCTTT
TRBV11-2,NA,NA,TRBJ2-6,CASRPWVEGQESGANVLTF,TGTGCCAGCAGACCTTGGGTTGAGGGACAAGAATCTGGGGCCAACGTCCTGACTTTC
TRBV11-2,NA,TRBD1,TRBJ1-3,CASSLWVDRESPGNTIYF,TGTGCCAGCAGCTTATGGGTGGACAGGGAAAGCCCTGGAAACACCATATATTTT
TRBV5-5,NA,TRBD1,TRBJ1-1,CASSSNRGLDTEAFF,TGTGCCAGCAGCTCTAACAGGGGGCTGGACACTGAAGCTTTCTTT
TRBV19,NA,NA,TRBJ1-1,CASTGGWRTEAFF,TGTGCCAGTACCGGAGGGTGGAGGACTGAAGCTTTCTTT
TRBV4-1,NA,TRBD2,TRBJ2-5,CASSQELAGQETQYF,TGTGCCAGCAGCCAAGAGCTAGCGGGGCAAGAGACCCAGTACTTC
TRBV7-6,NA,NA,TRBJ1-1,CVSSLIGPGNTEAFF,TGTGTCAGCAGCTTAATCGGGCCGGGAAACACTGAAGCTTTCTTT
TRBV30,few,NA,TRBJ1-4,CAWSGEGDLEKLFF,TGTGCCTGGAGTGGGGAAGGGGACTTGGAAAAACTGTTTTTT
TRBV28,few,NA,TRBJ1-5,CASSRRVNQPQHF,TGTGCCAGCAGTCGTCGGGTCAATCAGCCCCAGCATTTT
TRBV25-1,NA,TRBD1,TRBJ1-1,CASSEPTGAPEAFF,TGTGCCAGCAGTGAGCCAACAGGGGCTCCTGAAGCTTTCTTT
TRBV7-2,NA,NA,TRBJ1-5,CASSSDRKIQPQHF,TGTGCCAGCAGCTCCGACAGGAAAATCCAGCCCCAGCATTTT
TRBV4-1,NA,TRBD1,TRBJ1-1,CASSKEPPETGMATEAFF,TGCGCCAGCAGCAAAGAACCCCCTGAGACAGGGATGGCCACTGAAGCTTTCTTT
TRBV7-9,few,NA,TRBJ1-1,CASSLVVLSGTEAFF,TGTGCCAGCAGCTTAGTTGTCCTATCTGGGACTGAAGCTTTCTTT
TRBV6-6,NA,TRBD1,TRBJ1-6,CATGWDSKNSPLHF,TGTGCCACCGGTTGGGACAGCAAAAATTCACCCCTCCACTTT
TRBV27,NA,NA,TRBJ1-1,CASSSRGRRNTEAFF,TGTGCCAGCAGTTCCCGGGGGAGACGGAACACTGAAGCTTTCTTT
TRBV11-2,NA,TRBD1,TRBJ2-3,CASSQGVADTQYF,TGTGCCAGCAGCCAGGGGGTCGCAGATACGCAGTATTTT
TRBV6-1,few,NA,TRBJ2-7,CASSEENRGSYEQYF,TGTGCCAGCAGTGAAGAAAACCGGGGTTCCTACGAGCAGTACTTC
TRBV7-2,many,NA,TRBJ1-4,CASSLALPHGQTATNEKLFF,TGTGCCAGCAGCTTAGCCCTCCCTCATGGACAGACCGCAACTAATGAAAAACTGTTTTTT
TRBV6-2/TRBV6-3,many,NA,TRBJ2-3,CASSYSRGADTQYF,TGTGCCAGCAGTTACAGCCGGGGCGCAGATACGCAGTATTTT
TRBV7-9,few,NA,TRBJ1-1,CAGREESFPEAFF,TGTGCCGGAAGGGAGGAATCTTTTCCTGAAGCTTTCTTT
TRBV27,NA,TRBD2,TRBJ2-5,CASSPLGLAEVRETQYF,TGTGCCAGCAGTCCGTTGGGACTAGCGGAGGTCAGAGAGACCCAGTACTTC
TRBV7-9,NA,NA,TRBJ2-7,CASSSKGYEQYF,TGTGCCAGCAGCTCTAAGGGGTACGAGCAGTACTTC
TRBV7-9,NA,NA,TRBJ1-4,CASSLVGVNEKLFF,TGTGCCAGCAGCTTAGTCGGGGTTAATGAAAAACTGTTTTTT
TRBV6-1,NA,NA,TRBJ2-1,CASSLGAGFGTYNEQFF,TGTGCCAGCAGTTTAGGAGCGGGCTTTGGGACCTACAATGAGCAGTTCTTC
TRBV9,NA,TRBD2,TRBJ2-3,CASSAYSGGSTDTQYF,TGTGCCAGCAGCGCTTATAGCGGGGGAAGTACAGATACGCAGTATTTT
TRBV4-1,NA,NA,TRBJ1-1,CASSQDSTGLGYTEAFF,TGCGCCAGCAGCCAAGATTCGACAGGACTCGGGTACACTGAAGCTTTCTTT
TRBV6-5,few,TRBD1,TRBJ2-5,CASSYSLGTEETQYF,TGTGCCAGCAGTTACTCCCTTGGGACAGAAGAGACCCAGTACTTC
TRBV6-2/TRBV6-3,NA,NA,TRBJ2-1,CASSFVTGYYNEQFF,TGTGCCAGCAGTTTTGTAACAGGCTACTACAATGAGCAGTTCTTC
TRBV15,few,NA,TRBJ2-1,CATSFLGSGEQFF,TGTGCCACCAGCTTTTTGGGGAGCGGGGAGCAGTTCTTC
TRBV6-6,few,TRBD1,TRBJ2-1,CASSYLRADRDIYNEQFF,TGTGCCAGCAGTTACTTACGGGCCGACAGGGACATTTACAATGAGCAGTTCTTC
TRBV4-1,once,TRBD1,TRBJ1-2,CASSQITGGDYGYTF,TGCGCCAGCAGCCAAATTACAGGGGGCGACTATGGCTACACCTTC